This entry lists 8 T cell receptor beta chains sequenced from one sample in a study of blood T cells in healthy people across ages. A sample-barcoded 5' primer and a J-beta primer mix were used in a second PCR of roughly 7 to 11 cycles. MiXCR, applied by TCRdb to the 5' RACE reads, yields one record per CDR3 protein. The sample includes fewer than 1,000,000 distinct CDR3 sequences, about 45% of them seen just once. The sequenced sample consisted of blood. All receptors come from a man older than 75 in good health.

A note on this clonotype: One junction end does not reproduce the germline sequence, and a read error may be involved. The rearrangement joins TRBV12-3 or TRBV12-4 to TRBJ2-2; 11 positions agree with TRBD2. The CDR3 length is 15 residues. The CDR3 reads CASSIAGGGTGELFF. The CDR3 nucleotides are TGTGCCAGCAGTATAGCGGGAGGGGGGACCGGGGAGCTGTTTTTT.

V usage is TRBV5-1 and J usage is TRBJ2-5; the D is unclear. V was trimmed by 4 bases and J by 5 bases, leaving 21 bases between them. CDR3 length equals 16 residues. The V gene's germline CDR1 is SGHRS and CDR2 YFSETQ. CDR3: CASSPLGVGLIETQYF. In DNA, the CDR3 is TGCGCCAGCAGCCCCCTGGGTGTGGGGTTAATTGAGACCCAGTACTTC.

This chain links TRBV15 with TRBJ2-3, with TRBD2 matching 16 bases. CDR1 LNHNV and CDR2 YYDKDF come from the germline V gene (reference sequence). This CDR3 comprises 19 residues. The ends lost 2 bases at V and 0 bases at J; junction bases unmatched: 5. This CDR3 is CATSRMGTSGGESTDTQYF. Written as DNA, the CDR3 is TGTGCCACCAGCAGAATGGGGACTAGCGGGGGGGAAAGCACAGATACGCAGTATTTT.

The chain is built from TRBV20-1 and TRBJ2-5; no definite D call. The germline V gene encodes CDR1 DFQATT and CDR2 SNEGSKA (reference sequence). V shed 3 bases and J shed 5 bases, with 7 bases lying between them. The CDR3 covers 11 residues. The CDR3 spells CSASPGETQYF. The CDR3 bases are TGCAGTGCTAGCCCCGGGGAGACCCAGTACTTC.

The CDR3 reads CASSSTIGQGLVYGYTF. The CDR3 DNA follows: TGTGCCAGCAGCTCAACTATAGGACAGGGCCTTGTCTATGGCTACACCTTC. This sequence joins TRBV7-2 and TRBJ1-2, with 8 bases fitting TRBD1. Germline CDR1 and CDR2: SGHTA and FQGNSA. The V segment lost 4 bases and the J segment 4 bases; nucleotides outside the gene matches: 14. The CDR3 contains 17 residues.

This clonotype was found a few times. The CDR3 coding sequence is TGTGCCAGCAGTTACTCGACCCAGGGGGCAAATGAGCAGTTCTTC. Translating gives CASSYSTQGANEQFF. This chain connects TRBV6-2 or TRBV6-3 to TRBJ2-1, with TRBD1 identical over 8 bases. Germline V gene data show CDR1 as MNHEY and CDR2 as SVGEGT. The CDR3 extends over 15 amino acids. The ends lost 0 bases at V and 7 bases at J; junction bases unmatched: 5.

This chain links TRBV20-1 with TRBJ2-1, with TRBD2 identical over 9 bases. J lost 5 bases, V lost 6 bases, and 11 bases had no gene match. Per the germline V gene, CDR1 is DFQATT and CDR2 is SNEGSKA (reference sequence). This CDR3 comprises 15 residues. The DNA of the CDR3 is TGCAGTGCCGGCGAAACACTAGCGGGCAACAATGAGCAGTTCTTC. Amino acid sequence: CSAGETLAGNNEQFF.

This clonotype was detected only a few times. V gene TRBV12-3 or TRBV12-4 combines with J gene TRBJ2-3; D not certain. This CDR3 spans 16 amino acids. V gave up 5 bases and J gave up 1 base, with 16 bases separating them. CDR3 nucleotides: TGTGCCAGCAGTAAACCTCAGCGCCCGGGCACAGATACGCAGTATTTT. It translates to CASSKPQRPGTDTQYF.